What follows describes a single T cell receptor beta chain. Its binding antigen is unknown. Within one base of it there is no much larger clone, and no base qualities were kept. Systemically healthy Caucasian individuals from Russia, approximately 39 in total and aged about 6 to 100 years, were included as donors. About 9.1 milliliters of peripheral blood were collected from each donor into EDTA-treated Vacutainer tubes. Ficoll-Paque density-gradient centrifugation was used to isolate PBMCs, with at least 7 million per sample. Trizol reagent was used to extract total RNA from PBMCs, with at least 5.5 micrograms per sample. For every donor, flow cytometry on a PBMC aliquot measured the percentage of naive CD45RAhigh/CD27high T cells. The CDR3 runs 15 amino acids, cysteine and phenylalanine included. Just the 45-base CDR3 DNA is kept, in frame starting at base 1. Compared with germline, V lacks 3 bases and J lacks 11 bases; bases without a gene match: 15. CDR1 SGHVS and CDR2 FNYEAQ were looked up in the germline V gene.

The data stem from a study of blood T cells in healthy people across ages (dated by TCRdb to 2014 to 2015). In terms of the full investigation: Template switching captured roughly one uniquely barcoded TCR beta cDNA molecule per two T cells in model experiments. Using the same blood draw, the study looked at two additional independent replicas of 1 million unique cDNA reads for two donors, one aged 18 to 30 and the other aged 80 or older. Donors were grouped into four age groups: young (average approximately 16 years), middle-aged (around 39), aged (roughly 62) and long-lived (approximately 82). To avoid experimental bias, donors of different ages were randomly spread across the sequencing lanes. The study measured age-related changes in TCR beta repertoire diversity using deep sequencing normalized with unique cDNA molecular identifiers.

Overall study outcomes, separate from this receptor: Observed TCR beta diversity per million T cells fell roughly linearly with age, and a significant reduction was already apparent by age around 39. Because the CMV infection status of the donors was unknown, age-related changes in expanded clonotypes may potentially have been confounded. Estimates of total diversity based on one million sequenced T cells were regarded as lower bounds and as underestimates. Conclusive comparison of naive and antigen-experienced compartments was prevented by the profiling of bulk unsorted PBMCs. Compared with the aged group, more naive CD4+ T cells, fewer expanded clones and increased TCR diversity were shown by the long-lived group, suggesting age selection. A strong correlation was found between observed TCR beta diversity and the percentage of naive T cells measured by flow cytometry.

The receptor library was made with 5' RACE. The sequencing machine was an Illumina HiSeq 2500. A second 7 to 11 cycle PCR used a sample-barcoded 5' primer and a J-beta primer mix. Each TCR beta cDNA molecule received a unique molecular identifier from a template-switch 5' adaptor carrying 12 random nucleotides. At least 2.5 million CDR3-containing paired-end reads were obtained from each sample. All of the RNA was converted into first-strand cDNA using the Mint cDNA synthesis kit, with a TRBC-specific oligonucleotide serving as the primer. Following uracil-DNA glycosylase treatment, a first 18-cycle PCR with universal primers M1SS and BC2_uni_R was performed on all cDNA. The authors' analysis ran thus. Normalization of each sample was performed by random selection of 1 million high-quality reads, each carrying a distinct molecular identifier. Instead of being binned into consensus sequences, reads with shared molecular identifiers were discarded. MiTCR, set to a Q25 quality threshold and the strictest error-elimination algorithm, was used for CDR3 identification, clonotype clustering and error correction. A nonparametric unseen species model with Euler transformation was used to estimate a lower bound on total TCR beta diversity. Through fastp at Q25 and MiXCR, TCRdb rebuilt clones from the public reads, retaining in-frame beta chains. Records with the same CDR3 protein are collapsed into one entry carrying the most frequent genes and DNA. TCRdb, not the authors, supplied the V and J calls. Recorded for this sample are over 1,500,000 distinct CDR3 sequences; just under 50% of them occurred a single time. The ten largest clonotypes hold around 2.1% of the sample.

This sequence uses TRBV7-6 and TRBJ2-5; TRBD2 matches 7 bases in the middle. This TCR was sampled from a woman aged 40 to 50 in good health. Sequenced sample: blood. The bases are TGTGCCAGCAGCTTTTGGCAGGGAGGGTCCAATGAGCAGTACTTC. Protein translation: CASSFWQGGSNEQYF. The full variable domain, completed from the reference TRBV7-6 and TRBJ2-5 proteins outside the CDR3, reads GAGVSQSPRYKVTKRGQDVALRCDPISGHVSLYWYRQALGQGPEFLTYFNYEAQQDKSGLPNDRFSAERPEGSISTLTIQRTEQRDSAMYRCASSFWQGGSNEQYFGPGTRLLVL.